Presented here are 23 T cell receptor beta chains from one specimen sequenced in a study of T-cell reconstitution after alpha-beta-depleted transplantation in children. The TCRbeta library incorporated unique molecular identifiers. Each CDR3 protein is one row after TCRdb ran MiXCR on the PCR reads. This table has some 240,000 distinct CDR3 sequences, roughly a tenth appearing once. The sequenced sample was PBMCs from the stem cell graft donor, obtained from the stem cell graft. These receptors were collected from a human donor who donated a stem cell graft to a child with SCID.

This clonotype was detected many times. The genes are TRBV6-1 and TRBJ2-3, with 7 nucleotides matching TRBD1. V was pared by 1 base and J by 4 bases, with 5 bases of the junction left unmatched. Germline lookup yields CDR1 MNHNS and CDR2 SASEGT. The CDR3 loop spans 15 amino acids. The CDR3 is CASSEVFTGADTQYF. In nucleotides, the CDR3 is TGTGCCAGCAGTGAAGTTTTTACAGGGGCAGATACGCAGTATTTT.

This clonotype has at least ten counts. The chain uses TRBV6-1 and TRBJ1-2; D is unresolved. Germline V gene sequence: CDR1 MNHNS, CDR2 SASEGT. V lost 8 bases to trimming and J lost 2 bases, with 15 bases between them. The CDR3 has 14 residues. This chain's CDR3 is CASGERGTNYGYTF. The CDR3 DNA is TGTGCCAGCGGGGAACGAGGAACCAACTATGGCTACACCTTC.

The table lists this clonotype with a few counts. The V gene is TRBV6-1, the J gene TRBJ2-7; D might be TRBD1 (5 bases). Germline CDR1 is MNHNS and CDR2 is SASEGT. The V end was cut by 5 bases, the J end by 3 bases, with 14 bases between. The CDR3 is 14 residues long. CDR3 nucleotide sequence: TGTGCCAGCAGTCCCTACCAGGGCCACTACGAGCAGTACTTC. Its protein product is CASSPYQGHYEQYF.

This clonotype came up many times. CDR3 nucleotides: TGCGCCAGCAGGCCTAGGGGGGCGAACAATGAGCAGTTCTTC. Amino acid sequence: CASRPRGANNEQFF. The chain couples TRBV5-1 to TRBJ2-1, with D perhaps TRBD1 or TRBD2 (6 bases each). CDR1 is SGHRS and CDR2 is YFSETQ in the germline V gene. The CDR3 is made up of 14 amino acids. V was clipped by 5 bases and J by 5 bases, with 14 bases between them. The variable domain in full, completed from reference TRBV5-1 and TRBJ2-1, reads KAGVTQTPRYLIKTRGQQVTLSCSPISGHRSVSWYQQTPGQGLQFLFEYFSETQRNKGNFPGRFSGRQFSNSRSEMNVSTLELGDSALYLCASRPRGANNEQFFGPGTRLTVL.

This clonotype was picked up many times. The chain is built from TRBV20-1 and TRBJ2-7, with D tentatively TRBD2 (6 bases). In germline, CDR1 is DFQATT, CDR2 SNEGSKA (reference sequence). This CDR3 is 14 amino acids long. V lost 0 bases to trimming and J lost 1 base, with 10 bases between them. CDR3 residues: CSARDPGVSYEQYF. As DNA, the CDR3 is TGCAGTGCTAGAGACCCGGGGGTGTCCTACGAGCAGTACTTC.

This chain uses TRBV7-9 with TRBJ2-5; 7 nucleotides agree with TRBD1. The CDR3 spans 15 residues. Germline V CDR1 and CDR2: SEHNR, FQNEAQ (reference sequence). V trimming: 2 bases; J trimming: 1 base; junction bases outside the gene matches: 4. CDR3 in amino acids: CASSLRGQIQETQYF. The CDR3 DNA reads TGTGCCAGCAGCTTAAGGGGACAGATCCAAGAGACCCAGTACTTC.

The chain combines TRBV11-2 with TRBJ2-5; 12 nucleotides align to TRBD2. The CDR3 extends over 16 amino acids. CDR1 and CDR2 (germline): SGHAT, FQNNGV. The J segment lost 5 bases and the V segment lost 4 bases, leaving 8 bases of the junction unmatched. The CDR3 DNA is TGTGCCAGCAGCTACATGACTAGCGGGGGAGGGGAGACCCAGTACTTC. Translation gives CASSYMTSGGGETQYF.

This clonotype was picked up many times. The J gene is TRBJ2-7, the V gene TRBV7-2; D gene unclear. Trimming removed 1 base from V and 3 bases from J, with 13 bases in between. Germline V gene lookup returns CDR1 SGHTA and CDR2 FQGNSA. This CDR3 has 15 amino acids. Written as DNA, the CDR3 is TGTGCCAGCAGCTTAGAGTCCTTTTCGCTCTACGAGCAGTACTTC. Translation gives CASSLESFSLYEQYF.

The chain joins TRBV6-5 to TRBJ2-7; 7 nucleotides agree with TRBD2. The length of the CDR3 is 17 residues. V dropped 0 bases and J dropped 0; count of bases not matched to a gene: 8. The germline V gene has CDR1 MNHEY and CDR2 SVGAGI. The CDR3 here is CASSYSTTGTTSYEQYF. The CDR3 DNA reads TGTGCCAGCAGTTACTCGACCACCGGGACTACCTCCTACGAGCAGTACTTC.

The chain uses TRBV4-3 and TRBJ1-4; D not resolved. Trimming left V 3 bases short and J 7 bases short, with 15 bases between. CDR1 is LGHNA and CDR2 is YSLEER in the germline V gene. CDR3 length: 15 amino acids. CDR3 loop: CASSHRQGGAEKLFF. CDR3 bases: TGCGCCAGCAGCCATAGACAAGGAGGAGCTGAAAAACTGTTTTTT.

Ten or more counts support this clonotype. The V gene is TRBV7-3, the J gene TRBJ2-2; 9 positions match TRBD2. The V and J ends lost 2 bases and 6 bases, in that order; junction bases with no gene match: 7. The CDR3 sequence is 16 residues long. The V gene's germline CDR1 is SGHTA and CDR2 FQGTGA. The CDR3 region is CASSLGAGGYPGELFF. The CDR3 nucleotides read TGTGCCAGCAGCTTAGGAGCGGGGGGATATCCCGGGGAGCTGTTTTTT.

In its sample, this clonotype was seen many times. The rearrangement uses TRBV7-2 and TRBJ2-2, with TRBD1 matching 8 bases. The V gene end was trimmed by 6 bases and the J gene end by 1 base; junction bases not matched to a gene: 4. This CDR3 spans 15 amino acids. Per germline, CDR1 SGHTA and CDR2 FQGNSA. CDR3 region: CASRVTGVNTGELFF. The CDR3 DNA follows: TGTGCCAGCAGAGTGACAGGGGTGAACACCGGGGAGCTGTTTTTT. Drawing the rest from reference TRBV7-2 and TRBJ2-2, the complete variable domain is GAGVSQSPSNKVTEKGKDVELRCDPISGHTALYWYRQSLGQGLEFLIYFQGNSAPDKSGLPSDRFSAERTGGSVSTLTIQRTQQEDSAVYLCASRVTGVNTGELFFGEGSRLTVL.

This clonotype was picked up many times. The chain uses TRBV5-1 and TRBJ2-7; D is possibly TRBD2 (6 bases). The V gene's germline CDR1 is SGHRS and CDR2 YFSETQ. This CDR3 has 16 amino acids. Trimming stripped 0 bases from V and 1 base from J, with 14 bases between. CDR3 region: CASSLGAMGGSYEQYF. In DNA, the CDR3 is TGCGCCAGCAGCTTGGGCGCTATGGGGGGATCCTACGAGCAGTACTTC.

The rearrangement joins TRBV5-1 to TRBJ1-1; D is unresolved. V dropped 9 bases and J dropped 7 bases, with 19 bases sitting between them. CDR3 length: 13 amino acids. Germline lookup yields CDR1 SGHRS and CDR2 YFSETQ. Here the CDR3 reads CATRLNRVSEAFF. CDR3 bases: TGCGCCACCCGATTGAACAGAGTGAGTGAAGCTTTCTTT.

This clonotype was counted at least ten times. The chain has TRBV12-3 or TRBV12-4 and TRBJ2-7; 14 bases are shared with TRBD2. V lost 6 bases and J lost 9; bases outside the gene matches: 7. The CDR3 sequence is 14 residues long. CDR3 coding DNA: TGTGCCAGCAGACGAGGGACTAGCGGGGGTTCGCAGTACTTC. It specifies CASRRGTSGGSQYF.

This clonotype was seen repeatedly, ten times or more. The chain uses TRBV5-1 and TRBJ2-1, with a possible D match to TRBD2 (7 bases). The germline gives CDR1 SGHRS, CDR2 YFSETQ. The CDR3 covers 15 residues. Deletions cut 1 base from V and 2 bases from J, with 10 bases between. Here the CDR3 DNA reads TGCGCCAGCAGCTTGCGGGGGGCCGCCTACAATGAGCAGTTCTTC. Amino acids: CASSLRGAAYNEQFF.

There are many counts of this clonotype. The chain employs TRBV7-9 and TRBJ1-2, with a weak D call TRBD1 (6 bases). V was cut by 2 bases and J by 8 bases, with 15 bases left in between. CDR1 SEHNR and CDR2 FQNEAQ come from the germline V gene (reference sequence). This CDR3 comprises 14 residues. In DNA form, the CDR3 reads TGTGCCAGCAGCTTAAGCGGGGGGCGCTTCGGCTACACCTTC. Translated, it gives CASSLSGGRFGYTF.

This clonotype appeared many times. The CDR3 is CASSFAEAFF. CDR3 in DNA: TGTGCCAGCAGTTTCGCTGAAGCTTTCTTT. This chain uses TRBV12-3 or TRBV12-4 with TRBJ1-1; no firm D call. This CDR3 spans 10 amino acids. V was pared by 3 bases and J by 6 bases, with 2 bases between.

This clonotype was found a few times. A much more abundant neighbour one base away suggests this may be a read error. The V gene is TRBV24-1, the J gene TRBJ1-2, with 7 nucleotides matching TRBD1. The CDR3 has 16 amino acids. Per germline, CDR1 KGHDR and CDR2 SFDVKD. The CDR3 here is CATSDTRQGANYGDTF. CDR3 nucleotides: TGTGCCACCAGTGATACCAGACAGGGAGCTAACTATGGCGACACCTTC.

This rearrangement joins TRBV5-1 to TRBJ2-1, with D perhaps matching TRBD1 (6 bases). This CDR3 is built from 15 residues. The ends were cut back, 0 bases at V and 7 bases at J, with 14 bases in the middle. Germline V gene lookup returns CDR1 SGHRS and CDR2 YFSETQ. CDR3 in amino acids: CASSLANRDTNEQFF. The CDR3 nucleotides read TGCGCCAGCAGCTTGGCGAACAGGGATACGAATGAGCAGTTCTTC.

The table lists this clonotype with many counts. The chain uses TRBV7-2 and TRBJ1-3; no clear D. The CDR3 loop spans 15 amino acids. V was trimmed by 1 base and J by 0 bases, leaving 7 bases between them. From germline, CDR1 is SGHTA and CDR2 FQGNSA. This chain's CDR3 is CASSLGRSSGNTIYF. The CDR3 nucleotides are TGTGCCAGCAGCTTAGGTCGCAGCTCTGGAAACACCATATATTTT.

This clonotype was seen only a few times. The chain carries TRBV7-9 and TRBJ1-1; no clear D gene. Trimming stripped 1 base from V and 8 bases from J, with 14 bases between. The CDR3 has 14 amino acids. Germline assignment: CDR1 SEHNR and CDR2 FQNEAQ (reference sequence). CDR3: CASSLEGRAREAFF. DNA of the CDR3: TGTGCCAGCAGCTTAGAAGGGAGGGCTCGGGAAGCTTTCTTT.

The table lists this clonotype with many counts. The chain couples TRBV6-5 to TRBJ1-5; no clear D gene. Trimming shortened V by 0 bases and J by 4 bases, and 7 bases separated the two germline ends. Germline CDR1 MNHEY, CDR2 SVGAGI. The CDR3 totals 14 residues. The CDR3 DNA follows: TGTGCCAGCAGTTACTCGAGTCAGAATCAGCCCCAGCATTTT. This sequence encodes CASSYSSQNQPQHF.